One and the same sample provided the 18 T cell receptor beta chains below, sequenced in a study of technical replicates of blood from a few donors. TCRdb's table, derived via immunoSEQ multiplex PCR, lists solely in-frame clones and lacks some. Of 65,000 to 80,000 clones listed, 85% to 95% are singletons. Sequencing was done on a sample of T cells isolated from PBMCs. The receptors here all came from a human donor in good health.

This rearrangement joins TRBV6-1 to TRBJ2-7; D is perhaps TRBD1 (6 bases). CDR3 size: 12 residues. CDR1 and CDR2 (germline): MNHNS, SASEGT. V lost 6 bases and J 3 bases, leaving 9 bases between the germline ends. This CDR3 reads CASSRRGYEQYF. CDR3 DNA: TGTGCCAGCAGCCGCAGGGGCTACGAGCAGTACTTC.

The V gene is TRBV10-1, the J gene TRBJ2-1; perhaps TRBD2 as D (6 bases). Trimming removed 4 bases at V and 6 bases at J, with 13 bases between. CDR3 length: 14 amino acids. Germline V gene data show CDR1 as WNHNN and CDR2 as SYGVQD (reference sequence). CDR3 sequence: CASSVTGEGNEQFF. CDR3 DNA sequence: TGCGCCAGCAGTGTAACGGGAGAGGGCAATGAGCAGTTCTTC.

This chain uses TRBV13 with TRBJ1-2, with a weak D call TRBD1 (5 bases). This CDR3 region has 14 residues. V was trimmed by 5 bases and J by 3 bases, leaving 13 bases between them. Per the germline V gene, CDR1 is PRHDT and CDR2 is FYEKMQ (reference sequence). CDR3 sequence reads: CASSAKGSYYGYTF. DNA of the CDR3: TGTGCCAGCAGCGCCAAGGGGTCTTACTATGGCTACACCTTC. The variable domain in full, with the rest retrieved from reference TRBV13 and TRBJ1-2, is AAGVIQSPRHLIKEKRETATLKCYPIPRHDTVYWYQQGPGQDPQFLISFYEKMQSDKGSIPDRFSAQQFSDYHSELNMSSLELGDSALYFCASSAKGSYYGYTFGSGTRLTVV.

This chain uses TRBV10-1 with TRBJ2-1; 11 positions match TRBD2. Germline loops: CDR1 WNHNN, CDR2 SYGVQD (reference sequence). V shed 4 bases and J 9 bases; nucleotides not matched to a gene: 2. The CDR3 runs 13 residues. The CDR3 region has the DNA TGCGCCAGCAGTGTTACTAGCGGGGGTGAGCAGTTCTTC. This translates into CASSVTSGGEQFF.

CDR3 DNA sequence: TGTGCCAGCAGCCCGGGGGGGCGGGAGACCCAGTACTTC. Translation: CASSPGGRETQYF. J is TRBJ2-5 and V is TRBV7-3, with 8 bases that match TRBD2. The CDR3 sequence is 13 residues long. After removal of 5 bases from V and 5 bases from J, the junction contained 4 bases not matched to a gene. Germline CDR1 SGHTA, CDR2 FQGTGA.

The chain combines TRBV9 with TRBJ1-2; D gene ambiguous. Germline-derived CDR1 and CDR2 are SGDLS and YYNGEE. This CDR3 comprises 12 residues. The V and J ends lost 1 base and 7 bases respectively, with 8 bases between them. This CDR3 reads CASSVTGFGYTF. In DNA form, the CDR3 reads TGTGCCAGCAGCGTAACGGGTTTTGGCTACACCTTC.

This clone was seen a single time. The chain recombines TRBV12-5 with TRBJ2-7, with TRBD1 matching over 8 bases. Germline assignment: CDR1 LGHNT and CDR2 FRNRAP. J was trimmed by 5 bases and V by 0 bases; bases with no gene match: 9. CDR3 length: 16 residues. CDR3 bases: TGTGCTAGTGGTTTGGTACTCGGGGACAGGTTGCACGAGCAGTACTTC. It yields the protein CASGLVLGDRLHEQYF. The variable domain in full, with the rest retrieved from reference TRBV12-5 and TRBJ2-7, is DARVTQTPRHKVTEMGQEVTMRCQPILGHNTVFWYRQTMMQGLELLAYFRNRAPLDDSGMPKDRFSAEMPDATLATLKIQPSEPRDSAVYFCASGLVLGDRLHEQYFGPGTRLTVT.

This clone occurred once. The chain has TRBV4-1 and TRBJ2-7; 7 positions agree with TRBD2. The CDR3 spans 20 residues. After removal of 2 bases from V and 2 bases from J, the junction contained 21 bases not matched to a gene. CDR1 is MGHRA and CDR2 is YSYEKL in the germline V gene. The CDR3 loop reads CASSQFFRASGAVVAYEQYF. CDR3 bases: TGCGCCAGCAGCCAATTTTTCCGGGCTAGCGGAGCCGTCGTCGCCTACGAGCAGTACTTC.

The chain is built from TRBV28 and TRBJ1-4, with D possibly matching TRBD1 (5 bases). V was pared by 5 bases and J by 2 bases, with 24 bases between. Germline CDR1 is MDHEN and CDR2 is SYDVKM. The CDR3 contains 19 residues. The CDR3 region has the DNA TGTGCCAGCAGTCCCGCAGGGATTAGGACGCGCCAGACTAATGAAAAACTGTTTTTT. It is translated as CASSPAGIRTRQTNEKLFF.

The chain recombines TRBV6-1 with TRBJ1-1; 8 bases map to TRBD1. The junction had 5 bases not matched to a gene; V was cut back by 8 bases and J by 3 bases. Germline loops: CDR1 MNHNS, CDR2 SASEGT. This CDR3 is 13 amino acids long. The CDR3 sequence is CASCQGADTEAFF. CDR3 in DNA: TGTGCCAGCTGCCAGGGGGCTGACACTGAAGCTTTCTTT.

V gene TRBV28 combines with J gene TRBJ1-1; the D gene is possibly TRBD1 (6 bases). The CDR3 covers 13 residues. Per germline, CDR1 MDHEN and CDR2 SYDVKM. Trimming took 5 bases from V and 9 from J, leaving 16 bases between them. This CDR3 is CASSIHRVTKAFF. The CDR3 DNA follows: TGTGCCAGCAGTATCCACAGGGTAACAAAAGCTTTCTTT. The full variable domain, its missing parts supplied by reference TRBV28 and TRBJ1-1, is DVKVTQSSRYLVKRTGEKVFLECVQDMDHENMFWYRQDPGLGLRLIYFSYDVKMKEKGDIPEGYSVSREKKERFSLILESASTNQTSMYLCASSIHRVTKAFFGQGTRLTVV.

This chain's CDR3 is CASSLRGFGNQPQHF. CDR3 nucleotide sequence: TGCGCCAGCAGTTTAAGGGGTTTCGGCAATCAGCCCCAGCATTTT. The chain has TRBV5-1 and TRBJ1-5; D perhaps matches TRBD1 (5 bases). Trimming removed 5 bases from V and 2 bases from J, with 14 bases in between. The V gene's germline CDR1 is SGHRS and CDR2 YFSETQ. This CDR3 contains 15 residues.

The chain has TRBV18 and TRBJ2-2, with 8 positions matching TRBD1. J was trimmed by 6 bases and V by 2 bases; bases with no gene match: 8. This CDR3 region has 16 residues. Germline-derived CDR1 and CDR2 are KGHSH and LQKENI. The CDR3: CASSPYADRGPGELFF. The CDR3 DNA reads TGTGCCAGCTCACCATACGCTGACAGGGGTCCCGGGGAGCTGTTTTTT.

The chain combines TRBV14 with TRBJ2-1; 8 positions match TRBD2. The V gene end was trimmed by 1 base and the J gene end by 1 base; junction bases not matched to a gene: 6. The CDR3 is 17 amino acids. CDR1 is SGHDN, CDR2 FVKESK, per germline. The CDR3 here is CASSQAPSGFSYNEQFF. The DNA of the CDR3 is TGTGCCAGCAGCCAAGCCCCTAGCGGGTTTTCCTACAATGAGCAGTTCTTC. Drawing the rest from reference TRBV14 and TRBJ2-1, the complete variable domain is EAGVTQFPSHSVIEKGQTVTLRCDPISGHDNLYWYRRVMGKEIKFLLHFVKESKQDESGMPNNRFLAERTGGTYSTLKVQPAELEDSGVYFCASSQAPSGFSYNEQFFGPGTRLTVL.

The CDR3 here is CASSRPLAGGPQYHEQFF. The CDR3 DNA reads TGTGCCAGCAGTAGACCACTAGCGGGAGGGCCACAGTATCATGAGCAGTTCTTC. The genes are TRBV28 and TRBJ2-1; 13 positions match TRBD2. V was pared by 5 bases and J by 8 bases, with 15 bases of the junction left unmatched. This CDR3 contains 18 residues. Germline V gene sequence: CDR1 MDHEN, CDR2 SYDVKM.

This clone was counted between two and nine times. This chain joins TRBV2 and TRBJ2-7, with 8 bases matching TRBD2. Trimming took 10 bases from V and 1 from J; bases not matched to a gene: 18. Germline V gene lookup returns CDR1 SNHLY and CDR2 FYNNEI. There are 17 residues in the CDR3. CDR3 sequence reads: CATTLDGFQRGSYEQYF. In nucleotides, the CDR3 is TGTGCCACCACACTAGACGGATTCCAGCGGGGGTCCTACGAGCAGTACTTC.

V usage is TRBV5-1 and J usage is TRBJ2-2; TRBD2 might be the D (6 bases). The V end lost 5 bases, the J end lost 2 bases, and 13 bases lay between the germline ends. Germline V lookup: CDR1 SGHRS, CDR2 YFSETQ. The CDR3 totals 15 residues. This CDR3 reads CASRDGTLNTGELFF. The CDR3, as DNA: TGCGCCAGCAGAGACGGGACTCTAAACACCGGGGAGCTGTTTTTT.

The chain carries TRBV28 and TRBJ2-3, with 12 bases lining up with TRBD2. Trimming cost V 4 bases and J 3 bases; bases outside gene matches: 5. Germline V gene data show CDR1 as MDHEN and CDR2 as SYDVKM. This CDR3 comprises 16 residues. The CDR3 loop reads CASSSPLAGGTDTQYF. The CDR3 nucleotides read TGTGCCAGCAGTTCCCCGCTAGCGGGGGGGACAGATACGCAGTATTTT.